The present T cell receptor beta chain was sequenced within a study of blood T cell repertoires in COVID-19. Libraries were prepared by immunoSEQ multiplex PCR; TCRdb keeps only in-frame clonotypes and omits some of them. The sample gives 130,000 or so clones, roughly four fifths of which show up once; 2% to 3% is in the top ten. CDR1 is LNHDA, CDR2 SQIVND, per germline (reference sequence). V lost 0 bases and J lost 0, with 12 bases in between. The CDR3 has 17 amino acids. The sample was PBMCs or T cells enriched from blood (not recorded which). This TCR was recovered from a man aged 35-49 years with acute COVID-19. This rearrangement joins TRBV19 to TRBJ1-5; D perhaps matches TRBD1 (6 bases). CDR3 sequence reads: CASSIEGGGYSNQPQHF. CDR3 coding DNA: TGTGCCAGTAGTATAGAGGGGGGGGGCTATAGCAATCAGCCCCAGCATTTT. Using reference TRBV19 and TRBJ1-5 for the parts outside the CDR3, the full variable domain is DGGITQSPKYLFRKEGQNVTLSCEQNLNHDAMYWYRQDPGQGLRLIYYSQIVNDFQKGDIAEGYSVSREKKESFPLTVTSAQKNPTAFYLCASSIEGGGYSNQPQHFGDGTRLSIL.